Below are 28 T cell receptor beta chains sequenced from a single sample in a study of T cell responses to AZD1222 COVID-19 vaccine. TCRdb keeps only in-frame clones here, not all; method: immunoSEQ multiplex PCR. The table has fewer than 120,000 clones, around 93% seen once; the top ten hold around 3%. The sample was peripheral blood, taken 28 days after the second AZD1222 dose. The receptors come from an adult who received the AZD1222 COVID-19 vaccine.

The V and J genes are TRBV27 and TRBJ2-6; D not certain. The CDR3 contains 14 residues. Trimming took 4 bases from V and 0 from J, leaving 4 bases between them. Germline CDR1 reads MNHEY; CDR2 reads SMNVEV (reference sequence). The DNA of the CDR3 is TGTGCCAGCAGTTCCGTCTCTGGGGCCAACGTCCTGACTTTC. This gives the protein CASSSVSGANVLTF.

The chain links TRBV6-5 to TRBJ2-1; a weak D match, TRBD2 (7 bases). V gave up 8 bases and J gave up 0 bases, with 14 bases separating them. The CDR3 extends over 15 amino acids. Looked up from germline, CDR1 is MNHEY and CDR2 is SVGAGI. Here the CDR3 reads CASRQGRGSYNEQFF. DNA of the CDR3: TGTGCCAGCCGTCAGGGGAGGGGCTCCTACAATGAGCAGTTCTTC.

The rearrangement joins TRBV24-1 to TRBJ2-2; TRBD1 matches 10 bases. Trimming removed 9 bases from V and 7 bases from J; junction bases left unmatched: 10. Germline assignment: CDR1 KGHDR and CDR2 SFDVKD. CDR3 size: 15 residues. The CDR3 bases are TGTGCCACCTCAGACAGGGGGCATGAGGGCGGGGAGCTGTTTTTT. Translating it yields CATSDRGHEGGELFF.

The V and J genes are TRBV25-1 and TRBJ2-1; D remains ambiguous. Germline CDR1 reads MGHDK; CDR2 reads SYGVNS. The CDR3 contains 16 residues. V lost 4 bases to trimming and J lost 6 bases, with 19 bases between them. Here the CDR3 DNA reads TGTGCCAGCAGTGGCTACTCGAGAGACGTCGGCAATGAGCAGTTCTTC. This codes for CASSGYSRDVGNEQFF. The full variable domain, completed using reference TRBV25-1 and TRBJ2-1, is EADIYQTPRYLVIGTGKKITLECSQTMGHDKMYWYQQDPGMELHLIHYSYGVNSTEKGDLSSESTVSRIRTEHFPLTLESARPSHTSQYLCASSGYSRDVGNEQFFGPGTRLTVL.

This clone came up a few times. The CDR3 reads CASSPIDQPQHF. In DNA form, the CDR3 reads TGTGCCAGCAGCCCCATAGATCAGCCCCAGCATTTT. The genes are TRBV14 and TRBJ1-5; D is ambiguous. In germline, CDR1 is SGHDN, CDR2 FVKESK. There are 12 residues in the CDR3. V lost 4 bases to trimming and J lost 5 bases, with 6 bases between them.

The chain joins TRBV7-6 to TRBJ1-1, with D perhaps matching TRBD1 (5 bases). The CDR3 contains 15 residues. CDR1 SGHVS and CDR2 FNYEAQ come from the germline V gene. V was trimmed by 5 bases and J by 0 bases, leaving 13 bases between them. The CDR3 sequence is CASSPLGGMNTEAFF. The CDR3 region has the DNA TGTGCCAGCAGCCCTCTTGGGGGAATGAACACTGAAGCTTTCTTT.

The CDR3 DNA is TGTGCCAGCAGCGTCAGGGGGAACACCGGGGAGCTGTTTTTT. It encodes CASSVRGNTGELFF. V usage is TRBV5-5 and J usage is TRBJ2-2; D possibly corresponds to TRBD1 (6 bases). This CDR3 is 14 amino acids long. Between the trimmed V and J ends, which lost 4 bases and 1 base, there was a span of 8 bases. Germline CDR1 is SGHKS and CDR2 is YYEKEE (reference sequence).

This clone was seen once. This chain uses TRBV5-1 with TRBJ1-2; no definite D call. From germline, CDR1 is SGHRS and CDR2 YFSETQ. With 1 base removed from V and 3 bases from J, the gap between germline ends came to 16 bases. The CDR3 is 16 amino acids. The CDR3 nucleotides are TGCGCCAGCAGCTTGAATGCTCCCGGCGGGTACTATGGCTACACCTTC. Its protein product is CASSLNAPGGYYGYTF.

The chain recombines TRBV15 with TRBJ2-5; D is possibly TRBD2 (6 bases). Trimming cost V 4 bases and J 7 bases, with 22 bases left between them. Germline assignment: CDR1 LNHNV and CDR2 YYDKDF (reference sequence). There are 16 residues in the CDR3. The DNA for the CDR3 is TGTGCCACCAGCATCGCCTCAACCGGAGGGATGGGGACCCAGTACTTC. This sequence encodes CATSIASTGGMGTQYF.

The chain couples TRBV6-1 to TRBJ2-3, with D possibly being TRBD1 or TRBD2 (6 bases each). CDR1 MNHNS and CDR2 SASEGT come from the germline V gene. This CDR3 has 14 residues. Trimming removed 2 bases from V and 4 bases from J, with 10 bases in between. The CDR3 loop reads CASSEYGGPDTQYF. CDR3 nucleotide sequence: TGTGCCAGCAGTGAATACGGGGGCCCAGATACGCAGTATTTT.

This rearrangement joins TRBV6-5 to TRBJ1-2; no reliable D call. V dropped 2 bases and J dropped 2 bases, with 12 bases sitting between them. This CDR3 region has 15 residues. Germline CDR1 reads MNHEY; CDR2 reads SVGAGI. DNA for the CDR3: TGTGCCAGCAGTTACACTACTGCCCGGAACTATGGCTACACCTTC. It yields the protein CASSYTTARNYGYTF.

This chain links TRBV6-5 with TRBJ2-1; 8 bases are shared with TRBD1. Trimming took 6 bases from V and 4 from J; bases not matched to a gene: 8. The length of the CDR3 is 15 residues. Germline loops: CDR1 MNHEY, CDR2 SVGAGI. The CDR3 region has the DNA TGTGCCAGCAGACGCGCGGGACAGGCGTACAATGAGCAGTTCTTC. Amino acids: CASRRAGQAYNEQFF.

The chain recombines TRBV7-9 with TRBJ1-1; no firm D call. The germline gives CDR1 SEHNR, CDR2 FQNEAQ (reference sequence). Trimming left V 5 bases short and J 1 base short, with 11 bases between. This CDR3 spans 14 amino acids. Written as DNA, the CDR3 is TGTGCCAGCAGCCTCCTTAGCAGGAACACTGAAGCTTTCTTT. Translated, it gives CASSLLSRNTEAFF.

The J gene is TRBJ2-2, the V gene TRBV18; D is ambiguous. Germline assignment: CDR1 KGHSH and CDR2 LQKENI. The CDR3 covers 16 residues. V shed 8 bases and J shed 6 bases, with 22 bases lying between them. The CDR3 sequence is CASPHPQRFWSGELFF. The CDR3 nucleotides are TGTGCCAGCCCCCACCCCCAGCGCTTCTGGTCCGGGGAGCTGTTTTTT. The full variable domain, completed using reference TRBV18 and TRBJ2-2, is NAGVMQNPRHLVRRRGQEARLRCSPMKGHSHVYWYRQLPEEGLKFMVYLQKENIIDESGMPKERFSAEFPKEGPSILRIQQVVRGDSAAYFCASPHPQRFWSGELFFGEGSRLTVL.

This clone was observed a single time. The chain uses TRBV6-5 and TRBJ1-2; D not resolved. V was cut by 6 bases and J by 3 bases, with 14 bases left in between. In germline, CDR1 is MNHEY, CDR2 SVGAGI. The CDR3 is made up of 14 amino acids. CDR3 in DNA: TGTGCCAGCAGGGAGACAACGGCTTACTATGGCTACACCTTC. It translates to CASRETTAYYGYTF.

The rearrangement links TRBV27 to TRBJ2-1, with TRBD1 matching over 7 bases. With 7 bases clipped from V and 9 bases from J, the junction kept 15 bases outside the gene matches. Germline CDR1 is MNHEY and CDR2 is SMNVEV (reference sequence). This CDR3 has 15 amino acids. CDR3 DNA: TGTGCCAGCAAAAAGGACAGGTTGTTTTCCATTGAGCAGTTCTTC. This sequence encodes CASKKDRLFSIEQFF.

The V call is TRBV3-1 (or the pseudogene TRBV3-2), the J call TRBJ2-7, with a possible D match to TRBD2 (6 bases). Trimming removed 4 bases from V and 0 bases from J, with 13 bases in between. CDR1 and CDR2 from the germline V gene are LGHDT and YNNKEL (reference sequence). The CDR3 contains 15 residues. The CDR3 DNA sequence: TGTGCCAGCAGCCCAAGCTTAGCGGCCTCCTACGAGCAGTACTTC. Its translation: CASSPSLAASYEQYF.

The sample holds one count of this clone. The chain recombines TRBV5-5 with TRBJ2-1; tentatively, D is TRBD1 or TRBD2 (5 bases each). Trimming took off 7 bases at V and 7 bases at J, with 18 bases between the two ends. Germline V lookup: CDR1 SGHKS, CDR2 YYEKEE (reference sequence). The length of the CDR3 is 14 residues. The CDR3, as DNA: TGTGCCAGCTATATCGAGGGGAGTGGGAATGAGCAGTTCTTC. Translating gives CASYIEGSGNEQFF.

V and J are TRBV28 and TRBJ1-2, with no clear D. Germline V gene data show CDR1 as MDHEN and CDR2 as SYDVKM. Trimming shortened V by 6 bases and J by 7 bases, and 6 bases separated the two germline ends. The length of the CDR3 is 10 residues. DNA for the CDR3: TGTGCCAGCAGCGGGTTTGGCTACACCTTC. Translating it yields CASSGFGYTF.

The genes are TRBV20-1 and TRBJ1-1; D remains unclear. This CDR3 comprises 11 residues. Germline V lookup: CDR1 DFQATT, CDR2 SNEGSKA (reference sequence). The V gene lost 5 bases and the J gene lost 6 bases, with 10 bases spanning the gap. Here the CDR3 reads CSAGEGAEAFF. The CDR3 DNA is TGCAGTGCTGGGGAAGGAGCTGAAGCTTTCTTT.

This clone has just one count. This chain connects TRBV5-5 to TRBJ2-5; 8 bases are shared with TRBD2. Germline V gives CDR1 SGHKS, CDR2 YYEKEE (reference sequence). CDR3 size: 14 residues. V shed 2 bases and J 5 bases; nucleotides not matched to a gene: 5. CDR3 sequence reads: CASSLTGGPETQYF. The CDR3 coding sequence is TGTGCCAGCAGCTTAACGGGGGGGCCTGAGACCCAGTACTTC.

This chain connects TRBV6-5 to TRBJ1-5; 8 positions match TRBD1. The CDR3 runs to 15 residues. Per the germline V gene, CDR1 is MNHEY and CDR2 is SVGAGI. V gave up 6 bases and J gave up 9 bases; unmatched junction bases: 13. CDR3 region: CASRRDRGGYGPQHF. CDR3 in DNA: TGTGCCAGCAGACGTGACAGGGGTGGGTACGGGCCCCAGCATTTT.

This rearrangement joins TRBV10-2 to TRBJ2-7; D unclear. Germline values: CDR1 WSHSY, CDR2 SAAADI. Between the trimmed V and J ends, which lost 6 bases and 0 bases, there was a span of 12 bases. This CDR3 has 14 amino acids. For the CDR3, the DNA is TGCGCCAGCAGGGAACAGTTTAGCTCCTACGAGCAGTACTTC. This codes for CASREQFSSYEQYF.

J is TRBJ1-2 and V is TRBV6-5; D call uncertain. The CDR3 contains 15 residues. CDR1 and CDR2 from the germline V gene are MNHEY and SVGAGI. Trimming pared 6 bases from V and 0 bases from J, leaving 14 bases between. In DNA form, the CDR3 reads TGTGCCAGCAGGTTTAACCGGTTAGCTAACTATGGCTACACCTTC. Translating gives CASRFNRLANYGYTF.

The chain combines TRBV7-9 with TRBJ1-3; D unresolved. This CDR3 contains 13 residues. Per the germline V gene, CDR1 is SEHNR and CDR2 is FQNEAQ (reference sequence). The V and J ends lost 8 bases and 4 bases respectively, with 12 bases between them. CDR3 sequence reads: CASRLGDGNTIYF. As DNA, the CDR3 is TGTGCCAGCCGATTGGGTGACGGAAACACCATATATTTT.

The chain employs TRBV11-2 and TRBJ1-2; tentative D call: TRBD1 (6 bases). V was clipped by 7 bases and J by 4 bases, with 16 bases between them. The CDR3 has 14 residues. Germline CDR1 reads SGHAT; CDR2 reads FQNNGV. CDR3 protein: CASTDWGGGYGYTF. The CDR3 region has the DNA TGTGCCAGCACTGACTGGGGGGGCGGCTATGGCTACACCTTC.

This chain uses TRBV5-1 with TRBJ2-1; possibly TRBD1 for D (6 bases). Germline CDR1 SGHRS, CDR2 YFSETQ. Trimming removed 0 bases at V and 8 bases at J, with 9 bases between. The CDR3 consists of 13 residues. The CDR3 bases are TGCGCCAGCAGCTTGGGGCAGGGGCATGAGCAGTTCTTC. It codes for CASSLGQGHEQFF.

This CDR3 reads CASSRDSLNSPLHF. The CDR3, as DNA: TGTGCCAGCAGTCGGGACAGCTTGAATTCACCCCTCCACTTT. J is TRBJ1-6 and V is TRBV6-5; 7 bases map to TRBD1. There are 14 residues in the CDR3. V was clipped by 5 bases and J by 7 bases; unmatched bases: 5. The germline V gene has CDR1 MNHEY and CDR2 SVGAGI.